The next 2 T cell receptor beta chains were all read from a single sample in a study of control samples from healthy donors and cancer patients. TCRdb's table, derived via immunoSEQ multiplex PCR, lists solely in-frame clones and lacks some. Here the sample spans about 160,000 clones, roughly 90% being singletons. The sequenced sample was blood. The receptor set was obtained from a man aged 25 to 40 in good health.

The V gene is TRBV5-1, the J gene TRBJ2-7; TRBD1 aligns across 8 bases. The trim removed 0 bases at V and 6 bases at J, leaving 11 bases unmatched. From germline, CDR1 is SGHRS and CDR2 YFSETQ. The CDR3 runs 16 residues. The CDR3 loop is CASSLGQGASKGEQYF. The DNA of the CDR3 is TGCGCCAGCAGCTTGGGGCAGGGGGCCTCCAAGGGCGAGCAGTACTTC.

The chain carries TRBV20-1 and TRBJ2-7; a weak D match, TRBD2 (6 bases). The CDR3 consists of 11 residues. CDR1 is DFQATT and CDR2 is SNEGSKA in the germline V gene (reference sequence). The ends were cut back, 5 bases at V and 7 bases at J, with 12 bases in the middle. CDR3 residues: CSAGRFWEQYF. CDR3 coding DNA: TGCAGTGCTGGGAGGTTCTGGGAGCAGTACTTC.